This TCR beta chain was recovered during a study of T-cell reconstitution after alpha-beta-depleted transplantation in children. TCRbeta library construction was performed incorporating unique molecular identifiers. TCRdb reprocessed the PCR reads with MiXCR, giving one entry per CDR3 protein. The sample comprises about 490,000 distinct CDR3 sequences, about 10% of which are singletons, and 2% to 2.5% rests with the top ten. General study findings and limits: T-cell numbers and diversity, one year after transplant, stemmed largely from T cells that were newly produced. Expanded clones from the graft, numbering several hundred, reportedly supplied alpha-beta T cells about two months after transplant. For some patients, TCRbeta diversity was high at day 60 because of recipient T cells and thymic progenitors that survived.

CDR3 length: 15 amino acids. CDR1 is SQVTM and CDR2 is ANQGSEA in the germline V gene. Trimming pared 0 bases from V and 0 bases from J, leaving 12 bases between. Remarks on this clonotype: Its matching antigen is unknown.

The sample in question was PBMCs, obtained before TCRalphabeta/CD19-depleted stem cell transplant. The rearrangement uses TRBV29-1 and TRBJ2-7; possibly TRBD2 for D (5 bases). This TCR derives from a child aged 2 to 10 with inherited bone marrow failure, due to receive a stem cell transplant. CDR3 amino acids: CSVEDERNLSYEQYF. The CDR3 nucleotides are TGCAGCGTTGAAGATGAGCGGAACCTCTCCTACGAGCAGTACTTC.